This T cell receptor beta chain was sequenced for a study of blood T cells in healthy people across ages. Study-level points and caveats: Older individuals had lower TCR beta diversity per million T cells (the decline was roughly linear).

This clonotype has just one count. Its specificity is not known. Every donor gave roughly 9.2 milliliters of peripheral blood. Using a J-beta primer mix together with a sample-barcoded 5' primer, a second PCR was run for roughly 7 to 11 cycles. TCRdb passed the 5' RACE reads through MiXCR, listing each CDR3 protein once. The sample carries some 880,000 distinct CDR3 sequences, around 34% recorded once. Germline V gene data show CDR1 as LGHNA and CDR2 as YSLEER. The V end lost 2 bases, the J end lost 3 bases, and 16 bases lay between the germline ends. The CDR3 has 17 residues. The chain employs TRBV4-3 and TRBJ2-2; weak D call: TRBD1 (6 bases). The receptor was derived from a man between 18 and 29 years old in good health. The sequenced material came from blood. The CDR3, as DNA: TGCGCCAGCAGCCAACCCTACGGGGACACTTACACCGGGGAGCTGTTTTTT. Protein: CASSQPYGDTYTGELFF.